These T cell receptor beta chains were read from a single sample in a study of shared clonotypes between healthy human individuals. TCRdb keeps only in-frame clones here, not all; method: immunoSEQ multiplex PCR. The sample consists of some 1.4 million clones, 95% to 97% of them appearing once. The material sequenced was naive CD4+ T cells sorted from blood. These receptors came from a man between 25 and 39 years old in good health. The CDR3 runs from the conserved cysteine through the conserved F or W. D genes are given only for firm matches. Clone size is stated in some rows and not others, as once, few, many or a class when expanded.

clone_size d_call j_call v_call cdr3_aa cdr3_nt
- - TRBJ2-7 TRBV25-1 CASSVAGTYEQYF TGTGCCAGCAGTGTGGCGGGTACCTACGAGCAGTACTTC
- TRBD2 TRBJ2-7 TRBV6-5 CASSQTGLAMVGQYF TGTGCCAGCAGCCAAACGGGACTAGCGATGGTTGGGCAGTACTTC
- - TRBJ1-1 TRBV27 CASRAGDTEAFF TGTGCCAGCAGGGCGGGGGACACTGAAGCTTTCTTT
- - TRBJ2-2 TRBV14 CASSQQWGRMNTGELFF TGTGCCAGCAGCCAACAATGGGGGAGGATGAACACCGGGGAGCTGTTTTTT
- - TRBJ1-5 TRBV6-6 CASSYRGHQPQHF TGTGCCAGCAGTTACAGGGGACATCAGCCCCAGCATTTT
- - TRBJ2-3 TRBV7-2 CASSLGAGDTQYF TGTGCCAGCAGCTTAGGGGCGGGAGATACGCAGTATTTT
- TRBD2 TRBJ2-7 TRBV7-3 CASSIRLAGSREQYF TGTGCCAGCAGCATAAGACTAGCGGGAAGTCGGGAGCAGTACTTC
- - TRBJ2-7 TRBV13 CASSLRSLWGYEQYF TGTGCCAGCAGCTTAAGGAGTCTTTGGGGCTACGAGCAGTACTTC
- - TRBJ2-7 TRBV28 CASSLKRYEQYF TGTGCCAGCAGTTTGAAGCGCTACGAGCAGTACTTC
- - TRBJ1-3 TRBV18 CASSPSRAETGNTIYF TGTGCCAGCTCACCGTCCCGGGCAGAAACTGGAAACACCATATATTTT
once TRBD1 TRBJ2-7 TRBV19 CASSTGQFHEQYF TGTGCCAGTAGTACGGGACAGTTCCACGAGCAGTACTTC
once TRBD2 TRBJ2-6 TRBV28 CASSTAGSGASGANVLTF TGTGCCAGCAGTACCGCCGGTAGCGGGGCCTCTGGGGCCAACGTCCTGACTTTC
- - TRBJ2-3 TRBV2 CASSGSTDTQYF TGTGCCAGCAGCGGGTCCACAGATACGCAGTATTTT
- - TRBJ2-7 TRBV11-2 CASSYVGEKQYF TGTGCCAGCAGCTATGTGGGGGAGAAGCAGTACTTC
- - TRBJ1-1 TRBV14 CASSQVGAMNTEAFF TGTGCCAGCAGCCAAGTAGGGGCTATGAACACTGAAGCTTTCTTT
once - TRBJ2-3 TRBV4-1 CASSQGGSTDTQYF TGCGCCAGCAGCCAAGGCGGGAGCACAGATACGCAGTATTTT
- TRBD2 TRBJ2-2 TRBV5-4 CASSPAGVHGELFF TGTGCCAGCAGCCCAGCGGGAGTACACGGGGAGCTGTTTTTT
- - TRBJ1-1 TRBV11-2 CASSLRIGTEAFF TGTGCCAGCAGCCTGCGAATAGGGACTGAAGCTTTCTTT
once TRBD1 TRBJ1-5 TRBV19 CASSLTGPNQPQHF TGTGCCAGTAGCCTGACAGGGCCTAATCAGCCCCAGCATTTT
- - TRBJ2-7 TRBV30 CAWSEAQPYEQYF TGTGCCTGGAGTGAGGCACAGCCCTACGAGCAGTACTTC
once - TRBJ1-1 TRBV7-2 CASSSHGGWAATEAFF TGTGCCAGCAGCTCCCACGGGGGATGGGCAGCCACTGAAGCTTTCTTT
- - TRBJ2-2 TRBV9 CASSQQDSNTGELFF TGTGCCAGCAGCCAACAGGACAGCAACACCGGGGAGCTGTTTTTT
- TRBD2 TRBJ2-2 TRBV5-4 CASSSGLAGPDGELFF TGTGCCAGCAGCTCAGGACTAGCGGGCCCTGACGGGGAGCTGTTTTTT
once TRBD1 TRBJ1-2 TRBV18 CASSPLDRGRDNYGYTF TGTGCCAGCTCACCGCTGGACAGGGGGCGCGATAACTATGGCTACACCTTC
- TRBD2 TRBJ2-1 TRBV25-1 CASASVLAGGHNEQFF TGTGCCAGCGCGAGTGTACTAGCGGGAGGGCACAATGAGCAGTTCTTC
- TRBD1 TRBJ2-7 TRBV5-6 CASRFTGGIYEQYF TGTGCCAGCAGGTTTACAGGGGGCATTTACGAGCAGTACTTC
- TRBD2 TRBJ2-7 TRBV18 CASSPQAGVVYEQYF TGTGCCAGCTCACCACAAGCGGGAGTGGTTTACGAGCAGTACTTC
- TRBD2 TRBJ2-7 TRBV4-1 CASSQGLAGAVYEQYF TGCGCCAGCAGCCAAGGACTAGCGGGAGCGGTTTACGAGCAGTACTTC
- - TRBJ2-7 TRBV28 CASSTSSYEQYF TGTGCCAGCAGCACCTCCTCCTACGAGCAGTACTTC
once - TRBJ1-5 TRBV19 CASSILLVSGNQPQHF TGTGCCAGTAGTATCCTTCTAGTCAGCGGTAATCAGCCCCAGCATTTT
- - TRBJ1-2 TRBV7-2 CASSLLGPRTDYGYTF TGTGCCAGCAGCTTACTCGGTCCGAGGACGGACTATGGCTACACCTTC
- TRBD1 TRBJ2-1 TRBV11-3 CASSLGWGSGTEYNEQFF TGTGCCAGCAGCTTAGGCTGGGGCTCCGGGACAGAGTACAATGAGCAGTTCTTC
- - TRBJ2-1 TRBV27 CASMLLGLPYNEQFF TGTGCCAGCATGCTGCTCGGGCTCCCGTACAATGAGCAGTTCTTC
once - TRBJ2-1 TRBV11-2 CASSLVPKQGLKYNEQFF TGTGCCAGCAGCTTAGTCCCAAAACAAGGATTGAAGTACAATGAGCAGTTCTTC
- - TRBJ1-4 TRBV4-1 CASSQDPGWGEKLFF TGCGCCAGCAGCCAAGATCCGGGCTGGGGTGAAAAACTGTTTTTT
- - TRBJ2-5 TRBV7-8 CASSLTSLETQYF TGTGCCAGCAGCTTAACTAGCCTTGAGACCCAGTACTTC
once TRBD2 TRBJ2-7 TRBV7-2 CASSFGLAGASYEQYF TGTGCCAGCAGCTTCGGACTAGCGGGAGCTTCCTACGAGCAGTACTTC
- - TRBJ1-3 TRBV19 CASSRGYSGNTIYF TGTGCCAGTAGTAGGGGCTACTCTGGAAACACCATATATTTT
- - TRBJ2-1 TRBV4-1 CASSLPERVAEQFF TGCGCCAGCAGCCTCCCCGAGCGGGTAGCTGAGCAGTTCTTC
- TRBD1 TRBJ1-5 TRBV2 CASSEQGAVGQPQHF TGTGCCAGCAGTGAACAGGGGGCGGTCGGTCAGCCCCAGCATTTT
- - TRBJ2-1 TRBV5-6 CASRPPGGASSYNEQFF TGTGCCAGCAGGCCTCCTGGCGGGGCCAGCTCCTACAATGAGCAGTTCTTC
few - TRBJ2-7 TRBV27 CASSLYPPGGSYEQYF TGTGCCAGCAGTTTATATCCCCCAGGAGGATCCTACGAGCAGTACTTC
- - TRBJ1-1 TRBV20-1 CSVMNTEAFF TGCAGTGTCATGAACACTGAAGCTTTCTTT
- - TRBJ1-5 TRBV6-4 CASKDGMPYSNQPQHF TGTGCCAGCAAGGACGGCATGCCTTATAGCAATCAGCCCCAGCATTTT
- - TRBJ2-7 TRBV18 CASRGNEQYF TGTGCCAGTCGGGGAAACGAGCAGTACTTC